This is a list of T cell receptor beta chains from one sample in a study of T cell repertoires in cytomegalovirus infection. Their antigens are not known. TCRdb passed the reads through MiXCR, listing each CDR3 protein once. The sample yields roughly 700,000 distinct CDR3 sequences, around 30% seen once. The material sequenced was cultured PBMCs, taken from culture after CMV antigen stimulation. These receptors originate from a human donor in good health (CMV status not recorded). Some clones in this sample may be carry-over from other donors' samples. CDR3s leave out the opening cysteine and the closing phenylalanine or tryptophan.

CDR3	V
AIRDTRRRPGTEAF	TRBV10-3
ASSIDGSGFGGSFTDTQY	TRBV19
ASRTGGVNYGYT	TRBV12-3/TRBV12-4
AISLGGFKAEAF	TRBV10-3
ASSPRGGYQPQH	TRBV19
ASSLQGLKQPQH	TRBV7-2
ASTSVGGAEETQY	TRBV28
ASSTTRQDEQY	TRBV19
ASSLRQNSYEQY	TRBV27
ASSTRQGARGYT	TRBV19
ASSLARGRWGNEQF	TRBV7-6